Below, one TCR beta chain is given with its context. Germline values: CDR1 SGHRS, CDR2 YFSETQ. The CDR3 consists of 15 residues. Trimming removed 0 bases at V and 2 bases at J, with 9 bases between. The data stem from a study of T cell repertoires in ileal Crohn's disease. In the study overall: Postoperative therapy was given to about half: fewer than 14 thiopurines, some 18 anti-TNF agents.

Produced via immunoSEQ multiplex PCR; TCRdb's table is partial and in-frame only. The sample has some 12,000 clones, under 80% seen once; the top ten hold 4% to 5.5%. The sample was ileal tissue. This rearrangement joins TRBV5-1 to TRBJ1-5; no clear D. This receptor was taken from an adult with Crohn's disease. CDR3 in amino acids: CASSLGGVRNQPQHF. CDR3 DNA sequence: TGCGCCAGCAGCTTGGGCGGTGTTCGCAATCAGCCCCAGCATTTT.